The TCR beta chain described here comes from a study of cytomegalovirus exposure and HLA in healthy donors. Study-wide results and caveats: There were reportedly fewer N-insertions in an Asian-associated ancestry cluster than the roughly 670-donor mean, in a later analysis. CMV antigen specificity of three CMV-associated chains was confirmed in vitro. Across donors, presence/absence analyses took sequencing depth to be roughly uniform.

The germline CDR1 and CDR2 sequences are SGHRS and YFSETQ. V lost 4 bases to trimming and J lost 7 bases; unmatched junction nucleotides: 8. The CDR3 sequence is 15 residues long. About this clone itself: The antigen remains unidentified.

60 Vbeta and 13 Jbeta primers were used in PCR. Clones were read by immunoSEQ multiplex PCR, and TCRdb kept only the in-frame ones, dropping some. The sample lists under 150,000 clones; 70% to 85% were seen once. This receptor was taken from a woman aged 55-69 years in good health and CMV-seropositive. The sample consisted of PBMCs. The chain uses TRBV5-1 and TRBJ1-4; 9 positions match TRBD1. DNA for the CDR3: TGCGCCAGCAGCGGAGCCGGGACAGGGAGTGAAAAACTGTTTTTT. Amino acid sequence: CASSGAGTGSEKLFF.